The clone carrying this T cell receptor (beta chain) has a handful of counts. Its specificity is not known. This sample was included in a study of cytomegalovirus exposure and HLA in healthy donors. The CDR3 consists of 14 residues. Germline V gene lookup returns CDR1 SEHNR and CDR2 FQNEAQ (reference sequence). The J segment lost 6 bases and the V segment lost 0 bases, leaving 4 bases of the junction unmatched. Study-level points and caveats: A later analysis showed that HLA-associated TCR beta chains had undergone more clonal expansion than equally common others.

The study ran its PCR with 60 Vbeta and 13 Jbeta primers. Clones were sequenced by immunoSEQ multiplex PCR, and TCRdb holds only the in-frame ones, with some missing. The repertoire consists of some 130,000 clones, with 82% occurring once and the leading ten covering around 3%. The sequenced sample consisted of PBMCs. This receptor was obtained from a boy between 2 and 10 years old in good health and CMV-seronegative. The chain couples TRBV7-9 to TRBJ1-2; TRBD1 aligns across 7 bases. This chain's CDR3 is CASSLATGADGYTF. CDR3 DNA: TGTGCCAGCAGCTTAGCCACAGGGGCTGATGGCTACACCTTC.